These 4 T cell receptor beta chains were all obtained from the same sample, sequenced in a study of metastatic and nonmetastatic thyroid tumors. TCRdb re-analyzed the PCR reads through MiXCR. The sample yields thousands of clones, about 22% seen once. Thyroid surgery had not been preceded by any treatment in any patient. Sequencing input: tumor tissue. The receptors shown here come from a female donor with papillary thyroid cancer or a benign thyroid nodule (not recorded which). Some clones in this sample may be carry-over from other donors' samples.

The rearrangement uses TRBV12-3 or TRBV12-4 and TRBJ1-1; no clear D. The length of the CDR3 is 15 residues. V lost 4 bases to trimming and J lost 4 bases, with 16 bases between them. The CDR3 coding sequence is TGTGCCAGCAGTTCCACAGTCTCGAGAGGCACTGAAGCTTTCTTT. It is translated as CASSSTVSRGTEAFF.

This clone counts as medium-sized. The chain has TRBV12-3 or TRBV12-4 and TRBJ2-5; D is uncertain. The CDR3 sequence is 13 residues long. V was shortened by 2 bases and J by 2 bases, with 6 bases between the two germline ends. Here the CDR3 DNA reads TGTGCCAGCAGTTTAAGGCTACAAGAGACCCAGTACTTC. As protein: CASSLRLQETQYF.

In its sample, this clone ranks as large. CDR3 sequence: CASEAGQMNTEAFF. CDR3 nucleotides: TGTGCCAGCGAGGCCGGACAGATGAACACTGAAGCTTTCTTT. The genes are TRBV6-1 and TRBJ1-1; a weak D match, TRBD1 (6 bases). Germline V gives CDR1 MNHNS, CDR2 SASEGT. The CDR3 extends over 14 amino acids. V was trimmed by 8 bases and J by 0 bases, leaving 13 bases between them.

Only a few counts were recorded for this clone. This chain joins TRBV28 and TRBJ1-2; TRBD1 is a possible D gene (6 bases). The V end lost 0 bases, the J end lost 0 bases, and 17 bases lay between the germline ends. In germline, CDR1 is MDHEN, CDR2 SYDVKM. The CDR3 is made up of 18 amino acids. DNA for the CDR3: TGTGCCAGCAGTTTATGGGACAGTTATTTGGTCTCTAACTATGGCTACACCTTC. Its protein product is CASSLWDSYLVSNYGYTF.